The 13 T cell receptor beta chains below come from one sample, sequenced in a study of untreated major depressive disorder. Clones were read by immunoSEQ multiplex PCR, and TCRdb kept only the in-frame ones, dropping some. This sample has 23,000 or so clones, with about 90% found just once. Whole-study findings and limits: TRBV05-01 (Vbeta 5.1) usage was higher in CD4+ T cells of depressed patients than controls.

The antigens for these receptors are not known. Sequencing was carried out using CD4+ T cells from PBMCs. Source of these receptors: a woman aged 25 to 45 with major depressive disorder.

V and J are TRBV6-1 and TRBJ2-3; D gene uncertain. CDR1 and CDR2 from the germline V gene are MNHNS and SASEGT. The CDR3 is made up of 16 amino acids. Trimming stripped 1 base from V and 0 bases from J, with 11 bases between. CDR3 region: CASSEGLLYSTDTQYF. In DNA form, the CDR3 reads TGTGCCAGCAGTGAAGGGTTGTTATATAGCACAGATACGCAGTATTTT.

The chain combines TRBV7-9 with TRBJ2-7, with 9 bases aligning to TRBD1. The V gene's germline CDR1 is SEHNR and CDR2 FQNEAQ (reference sequence). CDR3 length equals 15 residues. The J segment lost 3 bases and the V segment lost 5 bases, leaving 8 bases of the junction unmatched. CDR3 sequence reads: CASSRDRGNIYEQYF. CDR3 coding DNA: TGTGCCAGCAGCCGCGACAGGGGGAATATCTACGAGCAGTACTTC.

The J gene is TRBJ1-4, the V gene TRBV4-2; D unclear. V gave up 1 base and J gave up 5 bases, with 8 bases separating them. There are 14 residues in the CDR3. Germline V gene data show CDR1 as LGHNA and CDR2 as YNFKEQ. The CDR3 spells CASSQGQKNEKLFF. CDR3 in DNA: TGTGCCAGCAGCCAAGGTCAGAAGAATGAAAAACTGTTTTTT.

This chain connects TRBV5-4 to TRBJ2-7; no clear D gene. V was cut by 1 base and J by 1 base, with 9 bases left in between. The CDR3 runs to 14 residues. The germline CDR1 and CDR2 sequences are SGHNT and YYREEE (reference sequence). The CDR3 DNA reads TGTGCCAGCAGCTTGCGCGGCATTTCCTACGAGCAGTACTTC. This translates into CASSLRGISYEQYF. Complete variable domain (other parts from reference TRBV5-4 and TRBJ2-7): ETGVTQSPTHLIKTRGQQVTLRCSSQSGHNTVSWYQQALGQGPQFIFQYYREEENGRGNFPPRFSGLQFPNYSSELNVNALELDDSALYLCASSLRGISYEQYFGPGTRLTVT.

There are a few counts of this clone. This chain connects TRBV2 to TRBJ1-4; D not certain. Germline CDR1 SNHLY, CDR2 FYNNEI. Trimming stripped 7 bases from V and 8 bases from J, with 17 bases between. The CDR3 sequence is 14 residues long. The CDR3 spells CASKRGEAWEKLFF. CDR3 nucleotide sequence: TGTGCCAGCAAGCGGGGAGAGGCTTGGGAAAAACTGTTTTTT.

The J gene is TRBJ2-1, the V gene TRBV13; no firm D call. V was clipped by 0 bases and J by 6 bases, with 9 bases between them. In germline, CDR1 is PRHDT, CDR2 FYEKMQ (reference sequence). The CDR3 runs to 14 residues. CDR3 residues: CASSLGRRINEQFF. The DNA of the CDR3 is TGTGCCAGCAGCTTAGGCCGTAGGATCAATGAGCAGTTCTTC.

This clone has just a few counts. The chain carries TRBV12-5 and TRBJ2-7; D tentatively fits TRBD1 or TRBD2 (5 bases each). Trimming removed 4 bases at V and 2 bases at J, with 12 bases between. There are 14 residues in the CDR3. Germline assignment: CDR1 LGHNT and CDR2 FRNRAP. The DNA of the CDR3 is TGTGCTAGTGGTTCACGGACGGGACCCTACGAGCAGTACTTC. It specifies CASGSRTGPYEQYF.

This clone was seen a single time. The CDR3 sequence: CASSLQGGTEAFF. The CDR3 DNA is TGTGCCAGCAGCCTACAGGGTGGGACTGAAGCTTTCTTT. The chain links TRBV7-3 to TRBJ1-1, with a tentative D call TRBD1 (6 bases). The germline V gene encodes CDR1 SGHTA and CDR2 FQGTGA. V was shortened by 5 bases and J by 5 bases, with 12 bases between the two germline ends. The CDR3 spans 13 residues. Complete variable domain (other parts from reference TRBV7-3 and TRBJ1-1): GAGVSQTPSNKVTEKGKYVELRCDPISGHTALYWYRQSLGQGPEFLIYFQGTGAADDSGLPNDRFFAVRPEGSVSTLKIQRTERGDSAVYLCASSLQGGTEAFFGQGTRLTVV.

J is TRBJ2-3 and V is TRBV10-3, with 9 bases aligning to TRBD1. The CDR3 length is 16 residues. Germline V gene lookup returns CDR1 ENHRY and CDR2 SYGVKD. J gave up 4 bases and V 3 bases, and 8 bases lay outside the gene matches. The chain's CDR3 is CAISESVTGGPDTQYF. CDR3 sequence (DNA): TGTGCCATCAGTGAATCGGTCACAGGGGGCCCAGATACGCAGTATTTT.

CDR3 loop: CASSFGRVYNEQFF. CDR3 bases: TGTGCCAGCAGTTTTGGGAGAGTCTACAATGAGCAGTTCTTC. The chain employs TRBV28 and TRBJ2-1; D perhaps matches TRBD2 (5 bases). Germline V CDR1 and CDR2: MDHEN, SYDVKM. The V end lost 3 bases, the J end lost 3 bases, and 9 bases lay between the germline ends. There are 14 residues in the CDR3.

The gene calls are TRBV28 and TRBJ1-5; TRBD1 agrees at 7 bases. J gave up 2 bases and V 5 bases, and 3 bases lay outside the gene matches. CDR3 length: 14 amino acids. Germline V gene sequence: CDR1 MDHEN, CDR2 SYDVKM. The CDR3: CASSAQGRNQPQHF. In nucleotides, the CDR3 is TGTGCCAGCAGTGCACAGGGGCGCAATCAGCCCCAGCATTTT.

V usage is TRBV5-1 and J usage is TRBJ2-1; 9 bases align to TRBD1. This CDR3 has 14 residues. Germline CDR1 SGHRS, CDR2 YFSETQ. Trimming took 2 bases from V and 9 from J; bases not matched to a gene: 6. CDR3 coding DNA: TGCGCCAGCAGCTTTGTACAGGGGGCATTTGAGCAGTTCTTC. Its translation: CASSFVQGAFEQFF.

The rearrangement uses TRBV5-1 and TRBJ2-2, with a tentative D call TRBD1 (5 bases). This CDR3 has 16 amino acids. The V gene's germline CDR1 is SGHRS and CDR2 YFSETQ. V was shortened by 4 bases and J by 0 bases, with 13 bases between the two germline ends. CDR3 region: CASSPRQTPNTGELFF. The DNA for the CDR3 is TGCGCCAGCAGCCCCAGACAGACTCCGAACACCGGGGAGCTGTTTTTT.